This T cell receptor (beta chain) was sequenced in a study of T-cell reconstitution after alpha-beta-depleted transplantation in children. The CDR3 contains 17 residues. With 7 bases removed from V and 0 bases from J, the gap between germline ends came to 22 bases. Germline CDR1 and CDR2: SGHTA and FQGNSA. This clonotype was picked up many times. Unique molecular identifiers were incorporated into the prepared TCRbeta library. MiXCR, run by TCRdb on the PCR reads, gives a single entry per CDR3 protein. The table shows roughly 220,000 distinct CDR3 sequences, with approximately 9.9% occurring only once.

The chain combines TRBV7-2 with TRBJ2-7; the D gene is possibly TRBD1 (5 bases). The TCR comes from a human donor who donated a stem cell graft to a child with SCID. Sequencing was performed on PBMCs from the stem cell graft donor, taken from the stem cell graft. The CDR3 is CASTSGASLTNSYEQYF. CDR3 coding DNA: TGTGCCAGCACCTCTGGGGCATCACTTACAAACTCCTACGAGCAGTACTTC.